These T cell receptor beta chains were read from a single sample in a study of spatial heterogeneity in lung cancer. From the 5' RACE reads, TCRdb called clonotypes with MiXCR, one entry per CDR3 protein. This table holds about 7,200 distinct CDR3 sequences, 5.4% found once. The source material was normal lung tissue next to the tumor, sampled at surgery. These receptors were obtained from a female donor with early-stage non-small cell lung cancer. Each CDR3 is given with its conserved first and last residue. A D gene is named only where the DNA matches it firmly. Clone sizes are given selectively: once, few, many, or a class where the clone is expanded.

v_call: TRBV28
d_call: -
clone_size: -
j_call: TRBJ1-1
cdr3_nt: TGTGCCAGCAGGTCGTGGGGGGCCGGCACTGAAGCTTTCTTT
cdr3_aa: CASRSWGAGTEAFF

v_call: TRBV6-5
d_call: TRBD2
clone_size: -
j_call: TRBJ2-7
cdr3_nt: TGTGCCAGCAGTTACGGGGAGGGTGGAACCTACGAGCAGTACTTC
cdr3_aa: CASSYGEGGTYEQYF

v_call: TRBV7-2
d_call: -
clone_size: many
j_call: TRBJ2-1
cdr3_nt: TGTGCCAGCAGCTCCCCGGACGGATGGGATGAGCAGTTCTTC
cdr3_aa: CASSSPDGWDEQFF

v_call: TRBV7-9
d_call: TRBD2
clone_size: many
j_call: TRBJ2-7
cdr3_nt: TGTGCCAGCAGCTTAGAAGCGGGAGGGCCTTACGAGCAGTACTTC
cdr3_aa: CASSLEAGGPYEQYF

v_call: TRBV2
d_call: -
clone_size: medium-sized
j_call: TRBJ2-7
cdr3_nt: TGTGCCAGCAGTGGAGACGCAACCTACGAGCAGTACTTC
cdr3_aa: CASSGDATYEQYF

v_call: TRBV18
d_call: TRBD2
clone_size: many
j_call: TRBJ2-5
cdr3_nt: TGTGCCAGCTCATCTCGAGTAGCGGGAGCCTACCCGAGGGAGACCCAGTACTTC
cdr3_aa: CASSSRVAGAYPRETQYF

v_call: TRBV30
d_call: -
clone_size: few
j_call: TRBJ2-3
cdr3_nt: TGTGCCTGGAACCGATTGGGTGCAGATACGCAGTATTTT
cdr3_aa: CAWNRLGADTQYF

v_call: TRBV10-3
d_call: TRBD1
clone_size: few
j_call: TRBJ1-1
cdr3_nt: TGTGCCATCAGTCAAGGACAGGGGCGACTAAACACTGAAGCTTTCTTT
cdr3_aa: CAISQGQGRLNTEAFF

v_call: TRBV4-1
d_call: TRBD1
clone_size: many
j_call: TRBJ1-4
cdr3_nt: TGCGCCAGCAGCGCGCGACCGGGACAGGGGGAAAAACTGTTTTTT
cdr3_aa: CASSARPGQGEKLFF

v_call: TRBV19
d_call: TRBD1
clone_size: many
j_call: TRBJ1-5
cdr3_nt: TGTGCCAGTGCGACTCTGGGGGCAGGGGGCCAACAGCCCCAGCATTTT
cdr3_aa: CASATLGAGGQQPQHF

v_call: TRBV20-1
d_call: TRBD2
clone_size: many
j_call: TRBJ2-1
cdr3_nt: TGCAGTGCTAGAGATTTGGCGGGAGATACCTACAATGAGCAGTTCTTC
cdr3_aa: CSARDLAGDTYNEQFF

v_call: TRBV27
d_call: -
clone_size: many
j_call: TRBJ2-1
cdr3_nt: TGTGCCAGCAGTGGAGGTTGGCAATTCGATGAGCAGTTCTTC
cdr3_aa: CASSGGWQFDEQFF

v_call: TRBV2
d_call: -
clone_size: many
j_call: TRBJ2-7
cdr3_nt: TGTGCCAGCAGTCCAACCGGGACACCATACGAGCAGTACTTC
cdr3_aa: CASSPTGTPYEQYF

v_call: TRBV20-1
d_call: TRBD2
clone_size: many
j_call: TRBJ2-1
cdr3_nt: TGCAGTGCTCCCTATCTTAGCGGGGGGGAGCAGTTCTTC
cdr3_aa: CSAPYLSGGEQFF

v_call: TRBV5-6
d_call: -
clone_size: many
j_call: TRBJ2-5
cdr3_nt: TGTGCCAGCAGCACGGCGATTGGGGTAGGGCAGGGTGGTATCCAAGAGACCCAGTACTTC
cdr3_aa: CASSTAIGVGQGGIQETQYF

v_call: TRBV5-1
d_call: -
clone_size: medium-sized
j_call: TRBJ2-5
cdr3_nt: TGCGCCAGCAGCCTACAATTGGGACCTCTGTACCAAGAGACCCAGTACTTC
cdr3_aa: CASSLQLGPLYQETQYF

v_call: TRBV29-1
d_call: -
clone_size: few
j_call: TRBJ2-4
cdr3_nt: TGCAGCGTTGAGGGTGGCTACGCGGAAAACATTCAGTACTTC
cdr3_aa: CSVEGGYAENIQYF

v_call: TRBV27
d_call: -
clone_size: once
j_call: TRBJ1-3
cdr3_nt: TGTGCCAGCAGCCGGTCCGGAAACACCATATATTTT
cdr3_aa: CASSRSGNTIYF

v_call: TRBV6-2/TRBV6-3
d_call: TRBD2
clone_size: medium-sized
j_call: TRBJ2-7
cdr3_nt: TGTGCCAGCAGCCCACGGTTCCTAGCGGAGTCCTACGAGCAGTACTTC
cdr3_aa: CASSPRFLAESYEQYF

v_call: TRBV19
d_call: TRBD1
clone_size: many
j_call: TRBJ1-5
cdr3_nt: TGTGCCAGTACCGACAGGGCCTATAGCAATCAGCCCCAGCATTTT
cdr3_aa: CASTDRAYSNQPQHF

v_call: TRBV3-1
d_call: -
clone_size: medium-sized
j_call: TRBJ2-1
cdr3_nt: TGTGCCAGCAGCCTAACGACTAGAAATGAGCAGTTCTTC
cdr3_aa: CASSLTTRNEQFF

v_call: TRBV5-1
d_call: -
clone_size: many
j_call: TRBJ2-1
cdr3_nt: TGCGCCAGCAGCTTGCCCGGGAATGAGCAGTTCTTC
cdr3_aa: CASSLPGNEQFF

v_call: TRBV7-6
d_call: -
clone_size: many
j_call: TRBJ2-3
cdr3_nt: TGTGCCAGCAGCCCTCCGACTGGTACTAGCACAGATACGCAGTATTTT
cdr3_aa: CASSPPTGTSTDTQYF

v_call: TRBV10-2
d_call: -
clone_size: many
j_call: TRBJ2-7
cdr3_nt: TGCGCCAGCAGTGAGGGGGCCGAGCAGTACTTC
cdr3_aa: CASSEGAEQYF

v_call: TRBV19
d_call: TRBD1
clone_size: medium-sized
j_call: TRBJ1-2
cdr3_nt: TGTGCCAGTACCGAGACAGGGTACGTTCTTCCATCCTCCTTC
cdr3_aa: CASTETGYVLPSSF

v_call: TRBV25-1
d_call: -
clone_size: medium-sized
j_call: TRBJ2-5
cdr3_nt: TGTGCCAGCAGTGAACTCGGGGGTTCGGAGCAAGAGACCCAGTACTTC
cdr3_aa: CASSELGGSEQETQYF

v_call: TRBV2
d_call: TRBD2
clone_size: many
j_call: TRBJ2-3
cdr3_nt: TGTGCCAGCAGTGTCGGGACTAACACAGATACGCAGTATTTT
cdr3_aa: CASSVGTNTDTQYF

v_call: TRBV28
d_call: TRBD2
clone_size: medium-sized
j_call: TRBJ2-3
cdr3_nt: TGTGCCAGCAGTTTCCCCAACCCCGGGAGGGAGGCGGATACGCAGTATTTT
cdr3_aa: CASSFPNPGREADTQYF

v_call: TRBV25-1
d_call: -
clone_size: medium-sized
j_call: TRBJ2-7
cdr3_nt: TGTGCCAGCAGTGAGTTCGGTGGGGTCTACGAGCAGTACTTC
cdr3_aa: CASSEFGGVYEQYF

v_call: TRBV3-1
d_call: -
clone_size: medium-sized
j_call: TRBJ2-1
cdr3_nt: TGTGCCAGCAGCCAAGATGTAGGTTACCGCAGGTTCTTC
cdr3_aa: CASSQDVGYRRFF

v_call: TRBV7-9
d_call: TRBD2
clone_size: medium-sized
j_call: TRBJ2-5
cdr3_nt: TGTGCCAGCAGCTTAGGTGGCGGGAGGGGTCAAGAGACCCAGTACTTC
cdr3_aa: CASSLGGGRGQETQYF

v_call: TRBV4-1
d_call: TRBD2
clone_size: medium-sized
j_call: TRBJ2-7
cdr3_nt: TGCGCCAGCAGCCAAGTCCTAGCGGGAGGGTCGAGCTCCTACGAGCAGTACTTC
cdr3_aa: CASSQVLAGGSSSYEQYF

v_call: TRBV18
d_call: -
clone_size: medium-sized
j_call: TRBJ2-7
cdr3_nt: TGTGCCAGCTCACCCACACTAGCCGCCGGTCAGGACGAGCAGTACTTC
cdr3_aa: CASSPTLAAGQDEQYF

v_call: TRBV7-2
d_call: TRBD2
clone_size: many
j_call: TRBJ2-2
cdr3_nt: TGTGCCAGCAGCTTAGGGTTCGCGGGAGGGCTCACCGGGGAGCTGTTTTTT
cdr3_aa: CASSLGFAGGLTGELFF

v_call: TRBV28
d_call: -
clone_size: medium-sized
j_call: TRBJ2-6
cdr3_nt: TGTGCCAGCAGATCCAGGTCTGGGGCCAACGTCCTGACTTTC
cdr3_aa: CASRSRSGANVLTF

v_call: TRBV20-1
d_call: TRBD2
clone_size: many
j_call: TRBJ2-3
cdr3_nt: TGCAGTGCGAAGACTAGCGGGAGCGATACGCAGTATTTT
cdr3_aa: CSAKTSGSDTQYF

v_call: TRBV20-1
d_call: TRBD1
clone_size: many
j_call: TRBJ1-5
cdr3_nt: TGCAGTGCCAGCCATGGGACAGGGTATCAGCCCCAGCATTTT
cdr3_aa: CSASHGTGYQPQHF

v_call: TRBV14
d_call: TRBD1
clone_size: many
j_call: TRBJ1-1
cdr3_nt: TGTGCCAGCAGCCTAAACCCGGGACAGGGTTCGGGCACTGAAGCTTTCTTT
cdr3_aa: CASSLNPGQGSGTEAFF

v_call: TRBV19
d_call: -
clone_size: many
j_call: TRBJ2-1
cdr3_nt: TGTGCCAGTAGTATGGGATGGGATGAGCAGTTCTTC
cdr3_aa: CASSMGWDEQFF

v_call: TRBV29-1
d_call: -
clone_size: -
j_call: TRBJ2-1
cdr3_nt: TGCAGCGTTGTTGGACTGAATTACAATGAGCAGTTCTTC
cdr3_aa: CSVVGLNYNEQFF

v_call: TRBV5-1
d_call: -
clone_size: many
j_call: TRBJ2-5
cdr3_nt: TGCGCCAGCAGCTTGAGCAGTACAGGGGAGACCCAGTACTTC
cdr3_aa: CASSLSSTGETQYF

v_call: TRBV28
d_call: TRBD1
clone_size: medium-sized
j_call: TRBJ2-5
cdr3_nt: TGTGCCAGCAGTGACCAGGGGGCACTAGAGACCCAGTACTTC
cdr3_aa: CASSDQGALETQYF

v_call: TRBV20-1
d_call: -
clone_size: many
j_call: TRBJ2-1
cdr3_nt: TGCAGTGCTCGCATAGGGCACTCCTACAATGAGCAGTTCTTC
cdr3_aa: CSARIGHSYNEQFF

v_call: TRBV10-3
d_call: TRBD1
clone_size: medium-sized
j_call: TRBJ1-5
cdr3_nt: TGTGCCTCGACAGGGAAGGTCAATCAGCCCCAGCATTTT
cdr3_aa: CASTGKVNQPQHF

v_call: TRBV15
d_call: -
clone_size: medium-sized
j_call: TRBJ1-4
cdr3_nt: TGTGCCACCAGCAGAGTACGCAGAGCTAATGAAAAACTGTTTTTT
cdr3_aa: CATSRVRRANEKLFF

v_call: TRBV9
d_call: -
clone_size: medium-sized
j_call: TRBJ2-1
cdr3_nt: TGTGCCAGCAGCGCTCCTAGCGCTAACCTCGGTGAGCAGTTCTTC
cdr3_aa: CASSAPSANLGEQFF

v_call: TRBV9
d_call: TRBD1
clone_size: many
j_call: TRBJ1-6
cdr3_nt: TGTGCCAGCAGCCTCGGGCCGGACAGGGCTTCACCCCTCCACTTT
cdr3_aa: CASSLGPDRASPLHF

v_call: TRBV19
d_call: -
clone_size: -
j_call: TRBJ2-6
cdr3_nt: TGTGCCAGTAGGGCCCCGGAGGTGGCCAACGTCCTGACTTTC
cdr3_aa: CASRAPEVANVLTF

v_call: TRBV20-1
d_call: -
clone_size: many
j_call: TRBJ2-7
cdr3_nt: TGCAGTGCTAGAGACCCGACACGGAGCTCCTACGAGCAGTACTTC
cdr3_aa: CSARDPTRSSYEQYF

v_call: TRBV29-1
d_call: TRBD2
clone_size: many
j_call: TRBJ2-3
cdr3_nt: TGCAGCGTTGAGCCCTGGACTAGCGAGACTAGCACAGATACGCAGTATTTT
cdr3_aa: CSVEPWTSETSTDTQYF

v_call: TRBV19
d_call: TRBD2
clone_size: few
j_call: TRBJ2-1
cdr3_nt: TGTGCCAGTAGGACTAGCGGGAGTACCAATGAGCAGTTCTTC
cdr3_aa: CASRTSGSTNEQFF

v_call: TRBV19
d_call: -
clone_size: medium-sized
j_call: TRBJ2-6
cdr3_nt: TGTGCCAGTAGTCTTGGGGGCTCTGGGGCCAACGTCCTGACTTTC
cdr3_aa: CASSLGGSGANVLTF